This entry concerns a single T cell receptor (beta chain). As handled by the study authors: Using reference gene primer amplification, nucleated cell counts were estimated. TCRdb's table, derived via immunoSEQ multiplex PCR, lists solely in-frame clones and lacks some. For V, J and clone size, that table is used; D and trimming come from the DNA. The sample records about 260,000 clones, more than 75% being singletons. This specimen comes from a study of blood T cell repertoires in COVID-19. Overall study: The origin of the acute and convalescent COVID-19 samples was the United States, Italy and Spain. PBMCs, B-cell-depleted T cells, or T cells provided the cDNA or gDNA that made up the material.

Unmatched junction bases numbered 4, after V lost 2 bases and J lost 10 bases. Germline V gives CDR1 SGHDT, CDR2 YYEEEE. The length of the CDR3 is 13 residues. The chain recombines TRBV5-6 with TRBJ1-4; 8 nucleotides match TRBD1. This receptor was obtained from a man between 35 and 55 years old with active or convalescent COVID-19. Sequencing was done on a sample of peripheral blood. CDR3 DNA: TGTGCCAGCAGCTTAGGGACAGGTGGAAAACTGTTTTTT. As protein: CASSLGTGGKLFF.